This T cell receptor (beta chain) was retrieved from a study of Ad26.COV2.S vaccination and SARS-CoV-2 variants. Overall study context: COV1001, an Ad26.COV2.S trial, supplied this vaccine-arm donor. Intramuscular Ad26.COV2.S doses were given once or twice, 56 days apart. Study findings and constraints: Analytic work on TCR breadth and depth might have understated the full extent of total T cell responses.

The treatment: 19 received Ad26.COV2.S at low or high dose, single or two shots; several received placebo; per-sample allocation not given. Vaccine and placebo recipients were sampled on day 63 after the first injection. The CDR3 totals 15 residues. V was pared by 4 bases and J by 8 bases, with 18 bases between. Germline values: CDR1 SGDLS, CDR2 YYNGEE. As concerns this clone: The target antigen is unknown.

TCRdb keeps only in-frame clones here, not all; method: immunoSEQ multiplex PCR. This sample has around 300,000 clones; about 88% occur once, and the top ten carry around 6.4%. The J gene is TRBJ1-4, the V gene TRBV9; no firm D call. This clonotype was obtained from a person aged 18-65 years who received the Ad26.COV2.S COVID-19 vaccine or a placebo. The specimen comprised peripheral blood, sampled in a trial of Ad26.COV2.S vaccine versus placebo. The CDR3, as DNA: TGTGCCAGCAGCCCCCGGACGGGAGTAGGGGAAAAACTGTTTTTT. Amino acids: CASSPRTGVGEKLFF.